The 18 T cell receptor beta chains below all came from one sample that was sequenced in a study of shared clonotypes between healthy human individuals. Sequenced by immunoSEQ multiplex PCR; TCRdb stores in-frame clones only, minus some. The table includes a few hundred thousand clones, around 80% detected once. The sequencing sample was made of PBMCs. The receptors stem from a woman aged 40 to 50 in good health. Some clones in this sample may be carry-over from other donors' samples.

The chain carries TRBV7-9 and TRBJ2-5; D gene unclear. CDR1 is SEHNR, CDR2 FQNEAQ, per germline (reference sequence). The CDR3 loop spans 12 amino acids. Trimming stripped 1 base from V and 4 bases from J, with 4 bases between. The CDR3 reads CASSLDLETQYF. Here the CDR3 DNA reads TGTGCCAGCAGCTTAGATTTAGAGACCCAGTACTTC.

Worth noting for this clone: At the DNA level, this CDR3 is encoded by other sequences in the same sample as well. J is TRBJ1-1 and V is TRBV29-1; the D is unclear. Germline values: CDR1 SQVTM, CDR2 ANQGSEA. Trimming took 4 bases from V and 1 from J, leaving 4 bases between them. The length of the CDR3 is 11 residues. Here the CDR3 DNA reads TGCAGCGTTGGAAGGAACACTGAAGCTTTCTTT. Amino acid sequence: CSVGRNTEAFF.

The chain uses TRBV6-6 and TRBJ2-6; 8 bases map to TRBD2. Germline V lookup: CDR1 MNHNY, CDR2 SVGAGI (reference sequence). This CDR3 spans 16 amino acids. The ends lost 6 bases at V and 4 bases at J; junction bases unmatched: 8. The CDR3 DNA follows: TGTGCCAGCAGCACGGGACTAGTACCCGGGGCCAACGTCCTGACTTTC. Its protein product is CASSTGLVPGANVLTF.

In its sample, this clone was seen once. The chain couples TRBV2 to TRBJ1-3; D is undetermined. The V end was cut by 5 bases, the J end by 3 bases, with 8 bases between. Germline CDR1 SNHLY, CDR2 FYNNEI. The CDR3 totals 13 residues. The CDR3 DNA reads as TGTGCCAGCAGTAAGGCAGTTGGAAACACCATATATTTT. It codes for CASSKAVGNTIYF.

This clone was observed a few times. V and J are TRBV30 and TRBJ1-1, with 7 positions matching TRBD1. The CDR3 runs 14 residues. The germline V gene encodes CDR1 GTSNPN and CDR2 SVGIG (reference sequence). Unmatched junction bases numbered 9, after V lost 3 bases and J lost 5 bases. The CDR3 sequence is CAWSPNRGETEAFF. The CDR3 coding sequence is TGTGCCTGGAGCCCGAACAGGGGAGAAACTGAAGCTTTCTTT.

This clone was recorded a few times. The chain employs TRBV11-2 and TRBJ2-2; TRBD1 might be the D (6 bases). The V and J ends lost 5 bases and 2 bases respectively, with 15 bases between them. CDR1 SGHAT and CDR2 FQNNGV come from the germline V gene. The CDR3 length is 16 residues. The CDR3 here is CASSLDSDLNTGELFF. The CDR3 DNA reads as TGTGCCAGCAGCCTGGACAGCGACCTTAACACCGGGGAGCTGTTTTTT.

This clone has a single count. The chain employs TRBV5-6 and TRBJ2-7; 12 nucleotides match TRBD2. This CDR3 region has 16 residues. V shed 0 bases and J 1 base; nucleotides not matched to a gene: 2. Germline CDR1 SGHDT, CDR2 YYEEEE. The CDR3 spells CASSLAGLAGSYEQYF. In DNA, the CDR3 is TGTGCCAGCAGCTTGGCCGGACTAGCGGGGTCCTACGAGCAGTACTTC.

The chain recombines TRBV9 with TRBJ2-3; D remains unclear. The V end lost 0 bases, the J end lost 0 bases, and 11 bases lay between the germline ends. Germline V gene data show CDR1 as SGDLS and CDR2 as YYNGEE. CDR3 length: 16 residues. Here the CDR3 reads CASSVGQTPSTDTQYF. The CDR3 bases are TGTGCCAGCAGCGTAGGTCAGACCCCTAGCACAGATACGCAGTATTTT.

This sequence joins TRBV29-1 and TRBJ2-5, with D possibly TRBD2 on 5 matching bases. The length of the CDR3 is 12 residues. Deletions cut 4 bases from V and 5 bases from J, with 11 bases between. Germline V gene lookup returns CDR1 SQVTM and CDR2 ANQGSEA. In DNA, the CDR3 is TGCAGCGTTGTTAGGGAGTACGAGACCCAGTACTTC. Protein product: CSVVREYETQYF.

On this clone itself: Other DNA sequences in this sample translate to the same CDR3. The chain employs TRBV7-2 and TRBJ2-1, with D possibly TRBD2 on 6 matching bases. Germline lookup yields CDR1 SGHTA and CDR2 FQGNSA. The length of the CDR3 is 17 residues. Trimming took 1 base from V and 2 from J, leaving 15 bases between them. The CDR3 protein is CASSLVSGTPPYNEQFF. CDR3 bases: TGTGCCAGCAGCTTAGTTTCGGGGACTCCACCCTACAATGAGCAGTTCTTC.

Remarks on this clone: Compared with germline, one end of the junction differs, possibly owing to a read error. This chain uses TRBV4-1 with TRBJ1-4; TRBD1 agrees at 7 bases. CDR1 MGHRA and CDR2 YSYEKL come from the germline V gene. This CDR3 region has 15 residues. CDR3: CASSTQGQLNERLFF. CDR3 DNA: TGCGCCAGCAGCACCCAGGGACAGCTGAATGAAAGACTGTTTTTT.

DNA of the CDR3: TGTGCCAGCAGCCGGACAGGGTCCCCAGATACGCAGTATTTT. It yields the protein CASSRTGSPDTQYF. The chain is built from TRBV5-4 and TRBJ2-3, with 8 nucleotides matching TRBD1. The CDR3 extends over 14 amino acids. Germline assignment: CDR1 SGHNT and CDR2 YYREEE (reference sequence). With 4 bases clipped from V and 4 bases from J, the junction kept 5 bases outside the gene matches.

The CDR3 spells CASGQGATNEKLFF. In nucleotides, the CDR3 is TGTGCCAGCGGACAGGGGGCAACTAATGAAAAACTGTTTTTT. The chain combines TRBV28 with TRBJ1-4; 10 positions agree with TRBD1. J was trimmed by 0 bases and V by 8 bases; bases with no gene match: 0. This CDR3 comprises 14 residues. CDR1 MDHEN and CDR2 SYDVKM come from the germline V gene.

The chain is built from TRBV9 and TRBJ1-2, with D perhaps TRBD1 (6 bases). The CDR3 is made up of 15 amino acids. Trimming removed 2 bases from V and 1 base from J, with 12 bases in between. Germline lookup yields CDR1 SGDLS and CDR2 YYNGEE. CDR3 in DNA: TGTGCCAGCAGCGTCAGGGGAGCTGATAACTATGGCTACACCTTC. As protein: CASSVRGADNYGYTF.

The rearrangement joins TRBV11-2 to TRBJ1-4; no firm D call. The CDR3 sequence is 15 residues long. V lost 1 base to trimming and J lost 10 bases, with 16 bases between them. The germline gives CDR1 SGHAT, CDR2 FQNNGV. CDR3 bases: TGTGCCAGCAGCTTAGGGGGTTTCTCCGGTGGAAAACTGTTTTTT. As protein: CASSLGGFSGGKLFF.

The chain is built from TRBV5-6 and TRBJ2-3, with no clear D. The CDR3 covers 13 residues. V was pared by 0 bases and J by 4 bases, with 6 bases between. In germline, CDR1 is SGHDT, CDR2 YYEEEE. The CDR3 sequence: CASSLDLPDTQYF. Here the CDR3 DNA reads TGTGCCAGCAGCTTGGATCTTCCAGATACGCAGTATTTT.

The gene calls are TRBV9 and TRBJ2-1; the match to TRBD2 covers 13 bases. V dropped 2 bases and J dropped 0; count of bases not matched to a gene: 5. The CDR3 is 18 residues long. Germline CDR1 SGDLS, CDR2 YYNGEE. The CDR3 coding sequence is TGTGCCAGCAGCGTGGGGACTAGCGGGATCAGCTCCTACAATGAGCAGTTCTTC. As protein: CASSVGTSGISSYNEQFF. The entire variable domain, with the rest obtained from reference TRBV9 and TRBJ2-1, is as follows: DSGVTQTPKHLITATGQRVTLRCSPRSGDLSVYWYQQSLDQGLQFLIQYYNGEERAKGNILERFSAQQFPDLHSELNLSSLELGDSALYFCASSVGTSGISSYNEQFFGPGTRLTVL.

V and J are TRBV2 and TRBJ2-1, with TRBD1 matching 8 bases. Losses at the gene ends were 5 bases for V and 7 bases for J; bases not matched to a gene: 4. CDR1 is SNHLY, CDR2 FYNNEI, per germline. The CDR3 length is 13 residues. The CDR3 region has the DNA TGTGCCAGCAGTTTTCAGGGGGCGAATGAGCAGTTCTTC. It yields the protein CASSFQGANEQFF.